Listed below are T cell receptor beta chains from one sample, sequenced in a study of blood T cells in healthy people across ages. TCRdb reprocessed the 5' RACE reads with MiXCR, giving one entry per CDR3 protein. The sample holds fewer than 1.5 million distinct CDR3 sequences; roughly 40% are singletons and the top ten take roughly 7.9%. The sequencing input was blood. These receptors came from a woman in her late teens or twenties in good health. Both conserved end residues are trimmed from each CDR3. Fields, in order: J gene, V gene, CDR3 protein.

J: TRBJ1-5
V: TRBV12-3/TRBV12-4
CDR3: ASSPVSGQPQH

J: TRBJ1-2
V: TRBV5-6
CDR3: ASSLKWSGYT

J: TRBJ2-7
V: TRBV9
CDR3: ASSVVPEEGHEQY

J: TRBJ1-5
V: TRBV28
CDR3: ASTTQGRVNQPQH

J: TRBJ2-3
V: TRBV28
CDR3: ASPPSGGLSGTDTQY

J: TRBJ2-1
V: TRBV4-1
CDR3: ASSSQVGGPYNEQF

J: TRBJ2-3
V: TRBV4-2
CDR3: ASSQDLPSGGSTDTQY

J: TRBJ2-1
V: TRBV27
CDR3: ASRTGSHNEQF

J: TRBJ2-3
V: TRBV5-1
CDR3: ASRLWGGETDTQY

J: TRBJ2-3
V: TRBV5-4
CDR3: ASSPGQVVTDTQY

J: TRBJ2-5
V: TRBV5-1
CDR3: ASSLPGGETQY

J: TRBJ2-1
V: TRBV7-7
CDR3: AGSPYRGSYNEQF

J: TRBJ1-1
V: TRBV29-1
CDR3: IGRLNTEAF

J: TRBJ2-5
V: TRBV20-1
CDR3: SAWTKHRREQY

J: TRBJ1-1
V: TRBV7-2
CDR3: ASSLVFAGVSTEAF

J: TRBJ2-5
V: TRBV10-3
CDR3: AISDLSEQY

J: -
V: TRBV25-1
CDR3: ASSELGGTAYEQY

J: TRBJ1-1
V: TRBV29-1
CDR3: SGFGQTNTEAF

J: TRBJ2-3
V: TRBV6-5
CDR3: ASRAIAGGTDTQY

J: TRBJ2-5
V: TRBV20-1
CDR3: SAPPGTSGQETQY

J: TRBJ2-7
V: TRBV10-3
CDR3: AITGTGFGEQY

J: TRBJ2-3
V: TRBV10-3
CDR3: AIRPGMGTDTQY

J: TRBJ2-3
V: TRBV20-1
CDR3: SAREGVVDTQY

J: TRBJ1-2
V: TRBV29-1
CDR3: SVYGTGHHT

J: TRBJ2-7
V: TRBV5-1
CDR3: ASSLTSGGLGEQY